Below are 10 T cell receptor beta chains sequenced from a single sample in a study of CD8+ T cells in alopecia areata. After isolation, RNA underwent reverse transcription to generate cDNA as the sequencing template. TCRdb's table, derived via immunoSEQ multiplex PCR, lists solely in-frame clones and lacks some. This table has 160,000 or so clones, 45% to 55% appearing once. This sample comprised CD8+ T cells sorted from blood, obtained at week 0. The source of these receptors is a human donor with alopecia areata.

This chain links TRBV10-3 with TRBJ2-5; either TRBD1 or TRBD2 may supply D (5 bases each). The germline V gene has CDR1 ENHRY and CDR2 SYGVKD. V was clipped by 4 bases and J by 0 bases, with 15 bases between them. This CDR3 contains 16 residues. CDR3 protein: CAISVLGARDQETQYF. The CDR3 DNA reads as TGTGCCATCAGTGTCTTAGGGGCGAGGGACCAAGAGACCCAGTACTTC.

The chain has TRBV11-2 and TRBJ2-5; TRBD1 matches at 11 bases. V lost 5 bases and J lost 5; bases outside the gene matches: 10. The germline V gene encodes CDR1 SGHAT and CDR2 FQNNGV. The length of the CDR3 is 16 residues. The CDR3: CASSRTGTGGIETQYF. CDR3 coding DNA: TGTGCCAGCAGCCGTACCGGGACAGGGGGTATTGAGACCCAGTACTTC.

The chain couples TRBV30 to TRBJ2-1; 7 positions match TRBD2. With 4 bases clipped from V and 6 bases from J, the junction kept 6 bases outside the gene matches. The CDR3 is 13 residues long. In germline, CDR1 is GTSNPN, CDR2 SVGIG (reference sequence). The CDR3 loop is CAWTGGTSNEQFF. The CDR3 coding sequence is TGTGCCTGGACCGGGGGGACCTCCAATGAGCAGTTCTTC. The full variable domain, rest sourced from reference TRBV30 and TRBJ2-1, is SQTIHQWPATLVQPVGSPLSLECTVEGTSNPNLYWYRQAAGRGLQLLFYSVGIGQISSEVPQNLSASRPQDRQFILSSKKLLLSDSGFYLCAWTGGTSNEQFFGPGTRLTVL.

The chain joins TRBV27 to TRBJ2-6; 9 nucleotides line up with TRBD1. Germline loops: CDR1 MNHEY, CDR2 SMNVEV (reference sequence). V was clipped by 6 bases and J by 4 bases; unmatched bases: 13. CDR3 length equals 18 residues. The chain's CDR3 is CASSHRDRDPSGANVLTF. CDR3 nucleotide sequence: TGTGCCAGCAGCCACCGGGACAGGGATCCTTCAGGGGCCAACGTCCTGACTTTC.

This sequence joins TRBV29-1 and TRBJ1-4; D remains ambiguous. CDR1 and CDR2 (germline): SQVTM, ANQGSEA. With 6 bases removed from V and 0 bases from J, the gap between germline ends came to 11 bases. The CDR3 runs to 14 residues. CDR3 in amino acids: CSVGERATNEKLFF. The CDR3 coding sequence is TGCAGCGTCGGGGAACGCGCAACTAATGAAAAACTGTTTTTT.

The V gene is TRBV6-6, the J gene TRBJ2-3; the match to TRBD1 covers 11 bases. The V gene's germline CDR1 is MNHNY and CDR2 SVGAGI (reference sequence). V was clipped by 5 bases and J by 5 bases; unmatched bases: 6. The CDR3 contains 15 residues. The CDR3 spells CASSPDRGRVDTQYF. DNA for the CDR3: TGTGCCAGCAGTCCGGACAGGGGGCGCGTAGATACGCAGTATTTT.

This clone was found once. The J gene is TRBJ1-5, the V gene TRBV30; D may be TRBD1 (5 bases). There are 15 residues in the CDR3. Germline V gene data show CDR1 as GTSNPN and CDR2 as SVGIG (reference sequence). V was shortened by 0 bases and J by 7 bases, with 16 bases between the two germline ends. The CDR3 reads CAWSVGVGADQPQHF. Written as DNA, the CDR3 is TGTGCCTGGAGTGTAGGGGTAGGGGCGGACCAGCCCCAGCATTTT. The variable domain in full, completed from reference TRBV30 and TRBJ1-5, reads SQTIHQWPATLVQPVGSPLSLECTVEGTSNPNLYWYRQAAGRGLQLLFYSVGIGQISSEVPQNLSASRPQDRQFILSSKKLLLSDSGFYLCAWSVGVGADQPQHFGDGTRLSIL.

V usage is TRBV29-1 and J usage is TRBJ2-1; maybe TRBD2 (6 bases). The germline V gene encodes CDR1 SQVTM and CDR2 ANQGSEA. This CDR3 region has 11 residues. Trimming pared 7 bases from V and 10 bases from J, leaving 14 bases between. Here the CDR3 reads CSARDLPEQFF. The CDR3 nucleotides are TGCAGCGCGCGGGACTTACCGGAGCAGTTCTTC.

J is TRBJ1-1 and V is TRBV4-1; 9 positions match TRBD1. CDR3 size: 16 residues. V shed 5 bases, J shed 5 bases, and the junction held 12 bases outside the gene matches. Germline values: CDR1 MGHRA, CDR2 YSYEKL. The CDR3 region has the DNA TGCGCCAGCAGCGAACAACCGACAGGGGGTCGGACTGAAGCTTTCTTT. This gives the protein CASSEQPTGGRTEAFF.

The genes are TRBV29-1 and TRBJ2-5; D is undetermined. Germline V lookup: CDR1 SQVTM, CDR2 ANQGSEA. The CDR3 totals 12 residues. Trimming cost V 4 bases and J 1 base, with 7 bases left between them. The CDR3 region has the DNA TGCAGCGTTGTTACCTTCCAAGAGACCCAGTACTTC. This translates into CSVVTFQETQYF.